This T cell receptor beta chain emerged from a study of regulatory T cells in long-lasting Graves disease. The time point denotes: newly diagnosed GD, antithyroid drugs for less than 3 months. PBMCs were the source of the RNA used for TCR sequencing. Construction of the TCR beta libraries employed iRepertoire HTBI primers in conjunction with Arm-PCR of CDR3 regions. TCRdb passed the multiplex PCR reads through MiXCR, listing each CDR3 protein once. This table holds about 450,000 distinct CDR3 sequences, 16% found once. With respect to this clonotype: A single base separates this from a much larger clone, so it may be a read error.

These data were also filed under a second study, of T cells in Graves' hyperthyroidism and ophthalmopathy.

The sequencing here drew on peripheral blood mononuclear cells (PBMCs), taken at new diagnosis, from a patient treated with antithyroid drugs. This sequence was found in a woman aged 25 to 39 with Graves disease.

CDR3 in amino acids: CASSCPFGRSYEQYF. For the CDR3, the DNA is TGTGCCAGCAGTTGCCCCTTCGGGAGGTCCTACGAGCAGTACTTC. V gene TRBV6-9 combines with J gene TRBJ2-7, with TRBD2 matching 7 bases. Germline trimming cut 4 bases from V and 1 base from J; bases unmatched to any gene: 7. There are 15 residues in the CDR3. Germline assignment: CDR1 MNHGY and CDR2 SVAAGI.